This T cell receptor beta chain stems from a study of blood T cell repertoires in COVID-19. In the original workflow: Amplification from reference gene primers served as the basis for estimated nucleated cell counts. TCRdb's copy holds only in-frame clones and misses some; the assay was immunoSEQ multiplex PCR. V, J and clone size were drawn from that table, and D and trimming were deduced from the DNA. Among about 440,000 clones, 80% to 90% were seen once, and the ten largest hold 4% to 4.5%. V gave up 7 bases and J gave up 8 bases; unmatched junction bases: 13. This CDR3 spans 13 amino acids. CDR1 SQVTM and CDR2 ANQGSEA come from the germline V gene.

V gene TRBV29-1 combines with J gene TRBJ1-2; 7 nucleotides line up with TRBD1. The specimen sequenced was peripheral blood. The receptor's source is a woman between 25 and 40 years old with acute or convalescent COVID-19. The CDR3 region is CSGQGHRTGGYTF. CDR3 DNA: TGCAGCGGACAGGGACATCGGACGGGCGGCTACACCTTC.